This T cell receptor (beta chain) was retrieved from a study of T cells after yellow fever vaccination. In the case of this clonotype: Its antigen is as yet unknown.

The CDR3 has 16 amino acids. V dropped 5 bases and J dropped 4; count of bases not matched to a gene: 14. Overall study findings and caveats: The CD4 compartment and the CD8 compartment contained a small share of clonotypes in common. The secondary response peaked faster, at day 5 versus 15, but was weaker. The presence of abundant clonotypes contaminating from the bulk population was possible in FACS-sorted repertoires.

Researchers made TCR cDNA using 5'RACE template switching, and this step added a universal primer site and UMIs. TCRdb reprocessed the 5' RACE reads via MiXCR and lists one record per CDR3 protein. The sample includes roughly 520,000 distinct CDR3 sequences, about a fifth seen only once; the top ten take roughly a sixth. This TCR was recovered from a young man who received the YFV17D yellow fever vaccine. V is TRBV12-3 or TRBV12-4 and J is TRBJ2-7; 7 nucleotides agree with TRBD1. Specimen: PBMCs, collected more than 20 days after the first yellow fever vaccination. This CDR3 is CASSPFYGTADYEQYF. The CDR3 nucleotides read TGTGCCAGCAGTCCTTTTTACGGGACAGCGGATTACGAGCAGTACTTC.